This entry concerns a single TCR beta chain. In the source study's methods: Nucleated cell number was recorded as an estimate derived from reference gene primer amplification. Sequencing was performed with immunoSEQ multiplex PCR; in TCRdb, only in-frame clones are kept and a portion is missing. The V and J calls and clone size are taken from that table; D and trimming were inferred from the DNA. This table holds about 250,000 clones, about nine tenths found once. This sample was included in a study of blood T cell repertoires in COVID-19. Looking at the study overall: The United States, Italy and Spain provided the acute and convalescent COVID-19 samples.

This CDR3 region has 14 residues. The V segment lost 5 bases and the J segment 1 base; nucleotides outside the gene matches: 5. CDR1 and CDR2 (germline): SEHNR, FQNEAQ (reference sequence). Ages ranged from about 18 to 89 years, with residence in approximately 25 US areas. Two negative PCRs, clearance, or symptom resolution characterized the recovered Cohort 3 donors. The sequence was collected from a man in his forties who had recovered from COVID-19. The source material was PBMCs or T cells enriched from blood (not recorded which). The chain recombines TRBV7-9 with TRBJ2-7, with 7 bases that match TRBD1. CDR3 nucleotides: TGTGCCAGCAGCCACAGGACAGGATCCTACGAGCAGTACTTC. Residues: CASSHRTGSYEQYF.